The T cell receptor (beta chain) described here comes from a study of T-cell memory formation after mild COVID-19 (dated by TCRdb to the early 2020s). Regarding the study in general: TCR sequence clusters from the two donors were largely donor specific. In a couple of donors, T-cell clones that expanded and contracted after mild COVID-19 were followed by sequencing TCRalpha and TCRbeta repertoires longitudinally. The cohort comprised two young, previously healthy adult volunteers, one female and one male.

Overall study outcomes, separate from this receptor: Some responding clones were found in pre-infection memory, which suggests that pre-existing cross-reactive memory T cells took part in the SARS-CoV-2 response. Clones that contracted from day 15 to 85 showed balanced CD4/CD8 phenotypes, whereas a second wave of clones that expanded from day 15 to 37 leaned towards CD4+. The study included only a couple of mild cases, and larger cohorts that include severe cases with pre-infection samples were judged to be necessary. Contracting CD4+ clones were found mainly in CM and EM memory subsets, while CD8+ clones were enriched in EMRA. SARS-CoV-2 specificity of the second-wave clones peaking on day 37 was not confirmed.

The sequencer was an Illumina NovaSeq 6000. TCRalpha and TCRbeta cDNA libraries were constructed by 5'RACE with constant-segment primers, with sample barcodes and unique molecular identifiers being introduced. RNA was extracted from every sample with Trizol reagent. Library amplification was performed in two PCR steps, and a second sample barcode and Illumina TruSeq adapters were introduced in the second step. The libraries were sequenced on an Illumina NovaSeq using 2 x 150 bp paired-end reads. Under the source paper's analysis protocol: Reads were demultiplexed and collapsed into UMI-guided consensus sequences with migec v1.2.7. With mixcr v2.1.11, UMI consensuses were aligned to TRA and TRB V and J templates and assembled into clonotypes. Expanded or contracted clonotypes were those called significant by both edgeR and NoisET, with noise models trained on biological replicates. edgeR calls used a false discovery rate-adjusted p below 0.01 and a log2 fold-change threshold of 1. As an exploratory analysis of dynamics, max-normalized trajectories of the 1000 most abundant clonotypes were examined with PCA combined with hierarchical clustering. Each responding clone was given a CD4 or CD8 phenotype based on the CD4+ and CD8+ repertoires, which had been sequenced separately. TCRdb redid the processing of the public reads, applying fastp at Q25 and MiXCR, and retained in-frame beta chains. Each record represents a unique CDR3 protein, reported with the most common genes and DNA among its rows. For this entry, the V and J calls and clone size follow TCRdb and not the study's own pipeline. The sample yields around 300,000 distinct CDR3 sequences; 13% to 15% were counted once. Approximately 22% of the sample is held by the ten biggest clonotypes.

CDR1 and CDR2, per the germline V gene, are MNHEY and SVGAGI. From the cysteine through the phenylalanine, the CDR3 covers 15 amino acids. CDR3 DNA only is kept here, 45 bases in frame from base 1. V loses 1 base of germline sequence and J loses 10 bases, and the interval between the two ends is 14 bases. In this sample, this clonotype turned up a few times. Its antigen specificity is not known. Per-base quality was not reported, and no clone a single base away is much larger than it. Ficoll-Paque density gradient centrifugation was used to isolate PBMCs. The clonotype originates from a young man who had mild COVID-19 (a few samples of this study predate the infection). The sample titles of this study are shuffled in the database, so cell type and time point are left out; the donor was told from shared clones. Sequenced sample: PBMCs or a T cell subset sorted from them (not recorded which). The sequence joins TRBV6-5 to TRBJ1-6; confidence is insufficient to name the D gene. The nucleotide sequence reads as follows: TGTGCCAGCAGTTACTGGGAAGGGAGATCATCACCCCTCCACTTT. This yields the protein CASSYWEGRSSPLHF.